The 12 T cell receptor beta chains presented below share a single source sample, sequenced in a study of Tregs in tolerant kidney transplant recipients. TCRdb keeps only in-frame clones here, not all; method: immunoSEQ multiplex PCR. The table includes about 110,000 clones, nearly 90% detected once. The sequenced sample was CD4+ T cells from blood, obtained before the transplant. Receptor source: a human donor who received a combined kidney and bone marrow transplant.

V usage is TRBV5-5 and J usage is TRBJ2-2; the D is unclear. V lost 0 bases and J 4 bases, leaving 10 bases between the germline ends. Germline V gene sequence: CDR1 SGHKS, CDR2 YYEKEE (reference sequence). The CDR3 extends over 15 amino acids. Here the CDR3 reads CASSLVVRGTGELFF. CDR3 nucleotide sequence: TGTGCCAGCAGCTTGGTGGTCCGAGGCACCGGGGAGCTGTTTTTT. The full variable domain, completed using reference TRBV5-5 and TRBJ2-2, is DAGVTQSPTHLIKTRGQQVTLRCSPISGHKSVSWYQQVLGQGPQFIFQYYEKEERGRGNFPDRFSARQFPNYSSELNVNALLLGDSALYLCASSLVVRGTGELFFGEGSRLTVL.

This clone has at least ten counts. The chain uses TRBV29-1 and TRBJ1-5; 10 nucleotides line up with TRBD1. Losses at the gene ends were 6 bases for V and 3 bases for J; bases not matched to a gene: 5. Germline CDR1 reads SQVTM; CDR2 reads ANQGSEA. This CDR3 spans 14 amino acids. The CDR3 region has the DNA TGCAGCGTGGGGGACAGGGGTGTCAATCAGCCCCAGCATTTT. Translated: CSVGDRGVNQPQHF.

The J gene is TRBJ2-5, the V gene TRBV5-1, with D possibly matching TRBD1 (6 bases). Per germline, CDR1 SGHRS and CDR2 YFSETQ. The ends were cut back, 0 bases at V and 5 bases at J, with 14 bases in the middle. The CDR3 is 15 amino acids. CDR3 region: CASSLDQGRPETQYF. CDR3 DNA: TGCGCCAGCAGCTTGGATCAGGGGCGCCCGGAGACCCAGTACTTC.

This clone occurred a few times. The V gene is TRBV19, the J gene TRBJ1-2; TRBD1 might be the D (5 bases). The CDR3 is 12 amino acids. CDR1 LNHDA and CDR2 SQIVND come from the germline V gene (reference sequence). V was trimmed by 5 bases and J by 7 bases, leaving 11 bases between them. CDR3 coding DNA: TGTGCCAGTAGTGACAGCAGGTTTGGCTACACCTTC. As protein: CASSDSRFGYTF.

The chain combines TRBV10-2 with TRBJ2-3, with 11 positions matching TRBD2. The J segment lost 2 bases and the V segment lost 6 bases, leaving 4 bases of the junction unmatched. Per the germline V gene, CDR1 is WSHSY and CDR2 is SAAADI. CDR3 length: 15 residues. The CDR3 here is CASREGLAVTDTQYF. CDR3 DNA: TGCGCCAGCAGGGAGGGACTAGCGGTCACAGATACGCAGTATTTT.

The gene calls are TRBV7-9 and TRBJ2-2, with TRBD2 identical over 9 bases. J lost 5 bases, V lost 10 bases, and 5 bases had no gene match. Germline values: CDR1 SEHNR, CDR2 FQNEAQ (reference sequence). The CDR3 has 13 amino acids. The CDR3 DNA follows: TGTGCCACCACAGCGGGAGGTACCGGGGAGCTGTTTTTT. The encoded protein is CATTAGGTGELFF.

This chain links TRBV7-9 with TRBJ1-4; weak D call: TRBD1 (5 bases). V lost 2 bases to trimming and J lost 6 bases, with 7 bases between them. Germline values: CDR1 SEHNR, CDR2 FQNEAQ (reference sequence). The CDR3 is 13 residues long. The CDR3 is CASSLWGDEKLFF. Written as DNA, the CDR3 is TGTGCCAGCAGCTTATGGGGGGATGAAAAACTGTTTTTT.

This chain links TRBV6-1 with TRBJ2-5, with TRBD2 matching over 11 bases. V shed 6 bases, J shed 4 bases, and the junction held 4 bases outside the gene matches. Germline values: CDR1 MNHNS, CDR2 SASEGT. The CDR3 length is 14 residues. CDR3 residues: CASSHGLAGETQYF. Written as DNA, the CDR3 is TGTGCCAGCAGCCACGGACTAGCGGGAGAGACCCAGTACTTC.

The chain employs TRBV30 and TRBJ2-7; D perhaps matches TRBD1 (5 bases). CDR1 GTSNPN and CDR2 SVGIG come from the germline V gene (reference sequence). The CDR3 has 15 residues. The V gene lost 0 bases and the J gene lost 1 base, with 13 bases spanning the gap. CDR3 residues: CAWSVPRQRSYEQYF. The DNA of the CDR3 is TGTGCCTGGAGTGTACCCCGACAGCGATCCTACGAGCAGTACTTC.

The rearrangement joins TRBV4-1 to TRBJ2-7, with D tentatively TRBD1 (5 bases). The CDR3 length is 15 residues. V was trimmed by 2 bases and J by 2 bases, leaving 13 bases between them. From germline, CDR1 is MGHRA and CDR2 YSYEKL. The CDR3 coding sequence is TGCGCCAGCAGCCAAAATAGACAGCCTCCCTACGAGCAGTACTTC. The encoded protein is CASSQNRQPPYEQYF.

This chain joins TRBV10-1 and TRBJ1-1; D gene ambiguous. Germline CDR1 and CDR2: WNHNN and SYGVQD (reference sequence). This CDR3 spans 13 amino acids. V lost 2 bases and J lost 1, with 5 bases in between. CDR3 in amino acids: CASSETENTEAFF. The CDR3 DNA reads as TGCGCCAGCAGTGAGACAGAGAACACTGAAGCTTTCTTT.

The V gene is TRBV7-2, the J gene TRBJ2-2; 10 bases match TRBD2. With 7 bases clipped from V and 0 bases from J, the junction kept 8 bases outside the gene matches. The CDR3 runs to 17 residues. Per the germline V gene, CDR1 is SGHTA and CDR2 is FQGNSA. The CDR3 DNA follows: TGTGCCAGCAACCCTCTAGCGGGAGCAACGAACACCGGGGAGCTGTTTTTT. Translated: CASNPLAGATNTGELFF.